This TCR beta chain is drawn from a study of blood T cell repertoires in COVID-19 (dated by TCRdb to the early 2020s). Regarding the study in general: Samples from collaborators originated in the United States, Italy and Spain and spanned both the acute and convalescent phases of COVID-19. The prospective study material was composed of cDNA or gDNA derived from T cells, B-cell-depleted T cells, or PBMCs. Deeply sampled blood TCRbeta repertoires from subjects exposed to, actively infected with, or recovered from COVID-19 were included in the dataset. The repertoires were made available in a free public database intended to serve as a resource for research on the immune response to SARS-CoV-2. Samples were obtained from the ongoing ImmuneRACE study (first 160 participants) and from approximately 1,200 subjects provided by 6 global collaborators. A de-identified subject ID, COVID-19 status, age in years and sex were almost always included in the sample metadata. Where available, HLA class I and class II types were obtained from metadata supplied by the sample provider rather than from assay-based typing.

With respect to this clone: This receptor's antigen is unknown. No qualities accompany the bases; no much larger clone lies one base away.

Whole blood was collected in K2EDTA tubes by collaborating institutions according to the institutions' own protocols. Collaborator samples were shipped for TCRbeta analysis as frozen whole blood, isolated PBMCs, or DNA extracted from either sample type. The immunoSEQ Assay, a bias-controlled multiplex PCR, was used to amplify TCRbeta CDR3 regions from genomic DNA. In the original analysis: Nucleated cell counts per sample were estimated from amplification of reference gene primers within the assay. To quantify the absolute abundance of each unique TCRbeta CDR3 rearrangement, sequence reads were collapsed and filtered. For each sample, productive Simpson clonality was calculated by taking the square root of Simpson's diversity index across productive rearrangements. TCRdb mirrors the immuneACCESS table, restricted to in-frame sequences. Some clones are absent from its copies; in checked studies, under half trace to an unresolved V gene, and the reason for the others is unknown. For V, J and clone size, that table is used; D and trimming come from the DNA. This sample comprises some 150,000 clones, approximately 83% of them detected only once. The ten largest clones take up approximately 32% of the sample.

Based on the germline V gene (reference sequence), the CDR1 and CDR2 sequences are LGHDT and YNNKEL. V loses 6 bases, J loses 7 bases, and the germline ends lie 21 bases apart. The cysteine opens and the phenylalanine closes a CDR3 of 16 amino acids. Only CDR3 DNA is held: 48 bases, read in frame from base 1. What the work shows at the level of the full study, not this receptor alone: Clinical and demographic metadata were provided uncurated, with the amount varying by source and participant.

The sample comprised peripheral blood. The chain uses TRBV3-1 (or the pseudogene TRBV3-2) and TRBJ1-4; TRBD1 is perhaps the D gene, given 6 matching bases. The clonotype was recovered from a woman between 55 and 75 years old with acute or convalescent COVID-19. The nucleotide sequence is TGTGCCAGCAGACCTACCTTGACAGGCAAATTTGAAAAACTGTTTTTT. It translates as CASRPTLTGKFEKLFF.